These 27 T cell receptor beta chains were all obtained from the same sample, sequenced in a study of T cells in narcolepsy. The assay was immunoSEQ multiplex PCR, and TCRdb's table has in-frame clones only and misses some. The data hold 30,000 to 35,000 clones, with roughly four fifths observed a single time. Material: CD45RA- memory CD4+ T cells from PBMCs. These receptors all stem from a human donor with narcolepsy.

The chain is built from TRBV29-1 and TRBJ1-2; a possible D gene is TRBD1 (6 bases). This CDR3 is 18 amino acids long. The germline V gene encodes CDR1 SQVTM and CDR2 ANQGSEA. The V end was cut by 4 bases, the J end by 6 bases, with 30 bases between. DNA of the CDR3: TGCAGCGTTGGGGGGATTGGACAGTTTTCTTTGGGAGGGGATGGCTACACCTTC. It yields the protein CSVGGIGQFSLGGDGYTF.

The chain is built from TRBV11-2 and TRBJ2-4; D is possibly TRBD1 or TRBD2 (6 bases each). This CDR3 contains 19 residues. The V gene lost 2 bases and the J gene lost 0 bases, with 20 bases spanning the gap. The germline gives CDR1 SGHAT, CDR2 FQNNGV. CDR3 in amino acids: CASSLTNRAGFSAKNIQYF. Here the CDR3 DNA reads TGTGCCAGCAGCTTAACGAACAGGGCGGGATTTTCAGCCAAAAACATTCAGTACTTC.

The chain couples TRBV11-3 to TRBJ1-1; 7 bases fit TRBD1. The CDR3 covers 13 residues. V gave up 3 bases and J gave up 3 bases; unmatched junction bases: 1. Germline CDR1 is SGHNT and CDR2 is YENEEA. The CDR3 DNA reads TGTGCCAGCAGCTTCGACAGGGACACTGAAGCTTTCTTT. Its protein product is CASSFDRDTEAFF.

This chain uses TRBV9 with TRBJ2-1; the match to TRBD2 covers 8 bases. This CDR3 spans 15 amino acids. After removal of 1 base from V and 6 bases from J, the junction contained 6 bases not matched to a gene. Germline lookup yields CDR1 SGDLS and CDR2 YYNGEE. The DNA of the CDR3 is TGTGCCAGCAGCGTATCAGCGGGGGAGATCAATGAGCAGTTCTTC. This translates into CASSVSAGEINEQFF.

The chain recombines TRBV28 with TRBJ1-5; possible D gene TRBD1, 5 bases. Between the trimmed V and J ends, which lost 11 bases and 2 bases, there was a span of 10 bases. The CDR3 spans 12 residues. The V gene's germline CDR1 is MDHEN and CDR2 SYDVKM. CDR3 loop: CAGGEGNQPQHF. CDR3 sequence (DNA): TGTGCCGGGGGGGAGGGCAATCAGCCCCAGCATTTT.

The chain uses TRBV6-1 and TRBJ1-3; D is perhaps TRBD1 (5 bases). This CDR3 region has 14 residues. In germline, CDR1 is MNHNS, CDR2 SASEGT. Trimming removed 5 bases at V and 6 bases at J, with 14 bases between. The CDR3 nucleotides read TGTGCCAGCAGTCCCCGGGGCGGAGAAAACACCATATATTTT. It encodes CASSPRGGENTIYF.

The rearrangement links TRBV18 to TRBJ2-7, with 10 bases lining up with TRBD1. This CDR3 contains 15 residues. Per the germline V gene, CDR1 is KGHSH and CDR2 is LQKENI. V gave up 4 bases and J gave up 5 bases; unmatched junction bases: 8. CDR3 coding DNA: TGTGCCAGCTCACGCCGGGACAGGGGTCCCCACGAGCAGTACTTC. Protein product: CASSRRDRGPHEQYF.

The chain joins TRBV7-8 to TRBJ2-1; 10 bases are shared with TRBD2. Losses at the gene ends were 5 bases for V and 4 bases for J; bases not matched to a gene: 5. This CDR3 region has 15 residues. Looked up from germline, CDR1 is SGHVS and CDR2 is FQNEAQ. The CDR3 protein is CASSESGGAYNEQFF. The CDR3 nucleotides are TGTGCCAGCAGCGAGAGCGGGGGGGCGTACAATGAGCAGTTCTTC.

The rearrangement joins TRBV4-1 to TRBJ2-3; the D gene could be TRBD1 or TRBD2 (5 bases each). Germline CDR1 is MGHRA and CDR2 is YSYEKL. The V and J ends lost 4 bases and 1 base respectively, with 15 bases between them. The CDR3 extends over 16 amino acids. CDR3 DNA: TGCGCCAGCAGCCGAACCCGGGACCTGGGCACAGATACGCAGTATTTT. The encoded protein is CASSRTRDLGTDTQYF.

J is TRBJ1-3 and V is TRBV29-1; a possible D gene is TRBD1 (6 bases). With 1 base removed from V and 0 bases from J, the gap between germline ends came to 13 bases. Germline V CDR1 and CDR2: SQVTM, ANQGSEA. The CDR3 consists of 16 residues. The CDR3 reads CSVEGEQGYSGNTIYF. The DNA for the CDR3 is TGCAGCGTTGAAGGGGAACAGGGCTACTCTGGAAACACCATATATTTT.

CDR3 sequence (DNA): TGTGCCAGCAGTTTCGAGGGAAAGTACGAGCAGTACTTC. Translated: CASSFEGKYEQYF. The V gene is TRBV6-1, the J gene TRBJ2-7; possibly TRBD2 for D (5 bases). The CDR3 contains 13 residues. The germline V gene encodes CDR1 MNHNS and CDR2 SASEGT. The V end was cut by 5 bases, the J end by 4 bases, with 12 bases between.

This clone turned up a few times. The CDR3 here is CASSVGEQSGNTIYF. The CDR3 DNA is TGTGCCAGCAGCGTAGGTGAACAGTCCGGAAACACCATATATTTT. The gene calls are TRBV9 and TRBJ1-3; D gene uncertain. CDR1 is SGDLS, CDR2 YYNGEE, per germline. This CDR3 comprises 15 residues. The ends were cut back, 0 bases at V and 4 bases at J, with 11 bases in the middle.

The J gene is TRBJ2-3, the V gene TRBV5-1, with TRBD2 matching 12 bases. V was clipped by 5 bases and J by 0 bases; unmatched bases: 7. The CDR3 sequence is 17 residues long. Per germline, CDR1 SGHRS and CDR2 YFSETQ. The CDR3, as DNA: TGCGCCAGCAGTACTAGCGGGGGGAACCCTAGCACAGATACGCAGTATTTT. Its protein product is CASSTSGGNPSTDTQYF.

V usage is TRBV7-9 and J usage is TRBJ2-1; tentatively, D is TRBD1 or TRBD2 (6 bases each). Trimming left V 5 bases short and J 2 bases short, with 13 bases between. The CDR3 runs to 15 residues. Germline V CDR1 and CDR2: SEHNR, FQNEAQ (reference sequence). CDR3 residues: CASSPMGGTYNEQFF. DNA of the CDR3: TGTGCCAGCAGCCCTATGGGGGGCACCTACAATGAGCAGTTCTTC.

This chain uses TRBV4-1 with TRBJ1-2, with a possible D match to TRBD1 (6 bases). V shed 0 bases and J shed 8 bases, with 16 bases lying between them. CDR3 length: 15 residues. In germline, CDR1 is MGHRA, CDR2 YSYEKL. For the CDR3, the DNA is TGCGCCAGCAGCCAAGATCAGGCCAGGGGATACGGCTACACCTTC. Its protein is CASSQDQARGYGYTF.

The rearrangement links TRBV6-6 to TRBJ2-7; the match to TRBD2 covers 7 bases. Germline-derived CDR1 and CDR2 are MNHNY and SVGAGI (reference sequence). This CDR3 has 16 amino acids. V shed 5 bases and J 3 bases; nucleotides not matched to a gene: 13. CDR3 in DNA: TGTGCCAGCAGTGCCCAAGGGAGGGGTGGTGGCTACGAGCAGTACTTC. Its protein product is CASSAQGRGGGYEQYF.

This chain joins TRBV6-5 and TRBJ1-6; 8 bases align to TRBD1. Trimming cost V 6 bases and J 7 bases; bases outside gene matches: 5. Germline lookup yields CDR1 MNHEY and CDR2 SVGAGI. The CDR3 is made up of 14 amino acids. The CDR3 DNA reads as TGTGCCAGCAGGCCCGGGACAGGAAATTCACCCCTCCACTTT. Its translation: CASRPGTGNSPLHF.

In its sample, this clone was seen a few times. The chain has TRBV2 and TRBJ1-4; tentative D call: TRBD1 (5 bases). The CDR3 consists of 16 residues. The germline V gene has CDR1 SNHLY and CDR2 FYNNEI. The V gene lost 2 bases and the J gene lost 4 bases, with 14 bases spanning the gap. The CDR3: CASSESGVSVNEKLFF. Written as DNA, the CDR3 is TGTGCCAGCAGTGAATCGGGGGTTTCTGTTAATGAAAAACTGTTTTTT. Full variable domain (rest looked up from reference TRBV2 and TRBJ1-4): EPEVTQTPSHQVTQMGQEVILRCVPISNHLYFYWYRQILGQKVEFLVSFYNNEISEKSEIFDDQFSVERPDGSNFTLKIRSTKLEDSAMYFCASSESGVSVNEKLFFGSGTQLSVL.

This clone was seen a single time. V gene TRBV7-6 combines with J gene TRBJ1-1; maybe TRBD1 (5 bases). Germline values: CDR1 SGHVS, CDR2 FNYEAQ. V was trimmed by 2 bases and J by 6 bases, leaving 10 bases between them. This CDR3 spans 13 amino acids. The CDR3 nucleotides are TGTGCCAGCAGCTTAAAGGGGCGGGCTGAAGCTTTCTTT. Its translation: CASSLKGRAEAFF. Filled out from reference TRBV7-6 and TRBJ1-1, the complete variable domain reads GAGVSQSPRYKVTKRGQDVALRCDPISGHVSLYWYRQALGQGPEFLTYFNYEAQQDKSGLPNDRFSAERPEGSISTLTIQRTEQRDSAMYRCASSLKGRAEAFFGQGTRLTVV.

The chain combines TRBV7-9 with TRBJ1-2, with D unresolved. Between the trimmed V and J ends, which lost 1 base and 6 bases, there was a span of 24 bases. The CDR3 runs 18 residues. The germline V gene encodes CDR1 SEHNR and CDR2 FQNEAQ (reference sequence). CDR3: CASSLDVQVGRSNHGYTF. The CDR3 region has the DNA TGTGCCAGCAGCTTAGATGTCCAAGTCGGGAGGAGTAATCATGGCTACACCTTC. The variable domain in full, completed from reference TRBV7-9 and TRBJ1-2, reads DTGVSQNPRHKITKRGQNVTFRCDPISEHNRLYWYRQTLGQGPEFLTYFQNEAQLEKSRLLSDRFSAERPKGSFSTLEIQRTEQGDSAMYLCASSLDVQVGRSNHGYTFGSGTRLTVV.

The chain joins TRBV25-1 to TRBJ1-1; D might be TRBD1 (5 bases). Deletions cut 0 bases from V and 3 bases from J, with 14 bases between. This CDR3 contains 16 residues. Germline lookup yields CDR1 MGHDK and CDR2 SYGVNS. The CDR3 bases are TGTGCCAGCAGTGAATACCCGGGGGGGAGCGACACTGAAGCTTTCTTT. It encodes CASSEYPGGSDTEAFF.

The DNA for the CDR3 is TGTGCCAGCAGCTTATTGCAGGAAAGAAGCGGCTACACCTTC. Protein sequence: CASSLLQERSGYTF. The chain has TRBV7-9 and TRBJ1-2; no clear D gene. The CDR3 totals 14 residues. The V end was cut by 2 bases, the J end by 8 bases, with 15 bases between. Looked up from germline, CDR1 is SEHNR and CDR2 is FQNEAQ (reference sequence).

The CDR3, as DNA: TGTGCCAGCAGCACAGTGGCTAACTATGGCTACACCTTC. It yields the protein CASSTVANYGYTF. This chain joins TRBV6-6 and TRBJ1-2; D is uncertain. The CDR3 has 13 residues. Trimming removed 6 bases at V and 0 bases at J, with 8 bases between. CDR1 is MNHNY and CDR2 is SVGAGI in the germline V gene (reference sequence).

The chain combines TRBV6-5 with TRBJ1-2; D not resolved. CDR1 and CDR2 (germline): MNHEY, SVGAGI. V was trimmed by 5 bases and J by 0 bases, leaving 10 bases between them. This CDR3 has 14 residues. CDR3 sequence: CASSVGYSNYGYTF. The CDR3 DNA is TGTGCCAGCAGTGTGGGCTATTCTAACTATGGCTACACCTTC.

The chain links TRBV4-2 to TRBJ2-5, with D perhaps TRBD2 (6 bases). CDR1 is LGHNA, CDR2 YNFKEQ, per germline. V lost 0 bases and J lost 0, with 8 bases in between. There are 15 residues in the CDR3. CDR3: CASSQEWTNQETQYF. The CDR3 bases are TGTGCCAGCAGCCAAGAGTGGACTAACCAAGAGACCCAGTACTTC.

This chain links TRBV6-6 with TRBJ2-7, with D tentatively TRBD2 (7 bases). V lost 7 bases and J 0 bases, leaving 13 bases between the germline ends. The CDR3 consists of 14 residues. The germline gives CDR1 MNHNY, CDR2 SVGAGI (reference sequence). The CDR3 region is CASKGGRVSYEQYF. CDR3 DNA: TGTGCCAGCAAGGGGGGGCGCGTCTCCTACGAGCAGTACTTC.

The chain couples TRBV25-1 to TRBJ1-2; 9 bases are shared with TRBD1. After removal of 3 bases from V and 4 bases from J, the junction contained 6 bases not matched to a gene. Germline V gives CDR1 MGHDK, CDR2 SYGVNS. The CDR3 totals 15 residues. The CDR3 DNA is TGTGCCAGCAGTGACCTGGAACAGGGGGCCTATGGCTACACCTTC. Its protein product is CASSDLEQGAYGYTF.